Here is one T cell receptor (beta chain) with its context. Its cognate antigen has yet to be identified. Base qualities are not provided; no much larger clone lies one nucleotide away. Libraries were prepared through the immunoSEQ multiplex PCR assay. T cell repertoires were profiled with deep sequencing of rearranged TCR beta loci together with multiparametric flow cytometry. Entries here come from immuneACCESS through TCRdb and include only in-frame sequences with V and J called. Some clones fail to appear in such tables; in the studies checked, an unresolved V gene covers under half of the shortfall, and the cause of the remainder is unknown. The sample table contains 150,000 to 200,000 clones; only one count was recorded for 75% to 90% of them. The ten largest clones represent around 5% of the sample. The source of the sample is a study of lymphopenia after photon versus proton radiotherapy (dated by TCRdb to between 2018 and 2021). The study in broad terms: The immunological effects of photon versus proton radiation therapy were compared in patients with gastrointestinal tumors who developed high-grade lymphopenia. A cohort of some 21 patients with gastrointestinal tumors who received either photon or proton therapy and subsequently developed lymphopenia was included. The goal of the study was to characterize the differences between the two radiation modalities in how they affect the immune system.

What the authors observed across the whole study: During treatment, patients who received proton therapy stayed relatively stable, whereas patients who received photon therapy lost naive T cells and TCR diversity and gained effector/memory populations. The authors looked at the survival association only in patients who died, and they framed better survival with proton therapy as a possibility rather than a demonstrated result. Among patients across the cohort who died, overall survival time showed an inverse correlation with a larger post-nadir drop in TCR diversity. After the lymphocyte count nadir, repertoires from photon-treated patients showed oligoclonal expansion, particularly of CD8+ Temra cells, and this expansion drove the decline in diversity.

V was cut back by 6 bases and J by 3 bases, leaving a gap of 2 bases between them. CDR1 and CDR2, per the germline V gene, are MNHNS and SASEGT. The CDR3 sequence holds 10 residues, the cysteine and phenylalanine included. This entry keeps only the CDR3 DNA: 30 bases, framed from base 1. The source of this sequence is a man in his forties or fifties with gastric cancer. The rearranged segments are TRBV6-1 and TRBJ1-2; the D gene lacks a confident call. Sample: peripheral blood, taken from a patient treated with photon-based radiotherapy. The DNA sequence is given as TGTGCCAGCAGGGACTATGGCTACACCTTC. Translated, it reads CASRDYGYTF.